The present T cell receptor beta chain was sequenced within a study of STAT5B mutations in CD4+ large granular lymphocyte leukemia. Looked up from germline, CDR1 is SGHAT and CDR2 is FQNNGV. V shed 6 bases and J 4 bases; nucleotides not matched to a gene: 9. The CDR3 extends over 15 amino acids. Assay used: immunoSEQ multiplex PCR; TCRdb lists only in-frame clones, some missing. The sample carries approximately 36,000 clones, about 80% recorded once. Sequencing was performed on CD4+ T cells from blood buffy coats. This receptor was obtained from a human donor in good health. The chain uses TRBV11-2 and TRBJ2-1; TRBD2 agrees at 7 bases. This CDR3 is CASRPSGIGYNEQFF. The CDR3, as DNA: TGTGCCAGCAGACCGAGCGGGATAGGATACAATGAGCAGTTCTTC. Combining the CDR3 with reference TRBV11-2 and TRBJ2-1 gives the whole variable domain EAGVAQSPRYKIIEKRQSVAFWCNPISGHATLYWYQQILGQGPKLLIQFQNNGVVDDSQLPKDRFSAERLKGVDSTLKIQPAKLEDSAVYLCASRPSGIGYNEQFFGPGTRLTVL.